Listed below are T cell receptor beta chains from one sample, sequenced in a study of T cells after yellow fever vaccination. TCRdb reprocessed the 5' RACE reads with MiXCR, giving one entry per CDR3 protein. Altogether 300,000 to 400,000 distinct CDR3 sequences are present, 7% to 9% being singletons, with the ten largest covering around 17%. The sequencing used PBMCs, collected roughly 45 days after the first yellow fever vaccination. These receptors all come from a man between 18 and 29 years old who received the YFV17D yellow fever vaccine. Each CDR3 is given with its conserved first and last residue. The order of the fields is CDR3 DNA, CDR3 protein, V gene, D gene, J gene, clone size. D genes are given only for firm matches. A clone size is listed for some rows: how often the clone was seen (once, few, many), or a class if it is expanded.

cdr3_nt: TGTGCCAGCAGCCAAGACGAGGGGGGATCAGATACGCAGTATTTT
cdr3_aa: CASSQDEGGSDTQYF
v_call: TRBV4-2
d_call: .
j_call: TRBJ2-3
clone_size: .

cdr3_nt: TGCAGTGGGGCGGGGGCCCCCCTTTTGACCCAGTACTTC
cdr3_aa: CSGAGAPLLTQYF
v_call: TRBV20-1
d_call: .
j_call: TRBJ2-5
clone_size: many

cdr3_nt: TGTGCCAGCACCCCTTTAGGTCGGGGGCCCTTGGAATCGGAGCAGTTCTTC
cdr3_aa: CASTPLGRGPLESEQFF
v_call: TRBV12-3/TRBV12-4
d_call: .
j_call: TRBJ2-1
clone_size: few

cdr3_nt: TGCGCCAGCAGCATGGGACAGCTAAGTAATTCACCCCTCCACTTT
cdr3_aa: CASSMGQLSNSPLHF
v_call: TRBV5-1
d_call: TRBD1
j_call: TRBJ1-6
clone_size: few

cdr3_nt: TGCAGTGCTGCGGGACAGTTGAACACTGAAGCTTTCTTT
cdr3_aa: CSAAGQLNTEAFF
v_call: TRBV20-1
d_call: TRBD1
j_call: TRBJ1-1
clone_size: few

cdr3_nt: TGTGCCAGCAGCCAAGGCAGGGAGGAGACCCAGTACTTC
cdr3_aa: CASSQGREETQYF
v_call: TRBV4-2
d_call: .
j_call: TRBJ2-5
clone_size: few

cdr3_nt: TGTGCCAGCAGCTTAGGGGACAGGGGAGCAGATACGCAGTATTTT
cdr3_aa: CASSLGDRGADTQYF
v_call: TRBV7-2
d_call: TRBD1
j_call: TRBJ2-3
clone_size: .

cdr3_nt: TGCGCCAGCAGCTTGTCGGGGGCTGATCAGCCCCAGCATTTT
cdr3_aa: CASSLSGADQPQHF
v_call: TRBV5-1
d_call: .
j_call: TRBJ1-5
clone_size: .

cdr3_nt: TGCAGCTCCAAAGGAGGGGCCATGAACACTGAAGCTTTCTTT
cdr3_aa: CSSKGGAMNTEAFF
v_call: TRBV29-1
d_call: .
j_call: TRBJ1-1
clone_size: many

cdr3_nt: TGTGCCAGCAGCTTATTCCTAGCGGGATGGTACGAGCAGTACTTC
cdr3_aa: CASSLFLAGWYEQYF
v_call: TRBV7-2
d_call: TRBD2
j_call: TRBJ2-7
clone_size: many